The 13 T cell receptor beta chains in this list originate from one sample, sequenced in a study of blood T cell repertoires in COVID-19. Clones were sequenced by immunoSEQ multiplex PCR, and TCRdb holds only the in-frame ones, with some missing. Counted here are hundreds of thousands of clones, around 87% occurring once; the ten biggest clones make up around 2.7%. Material: peripheral blood. Receptors were obtained from a man aged 55-75 years with acute or convalescent COVID-19.

The chain is built from TRBV19 and TRBJ2-3; no definite D call. The germline V gene has CDR1 LNHDA and CDR2 SQIVND (reference sequence). Trimming took off 7 bases at V and 5 bases at J, with 16 bases between the two ends. The CDR3 consists of 14 residues. The CDR3 loop reads CASTPLESRDTQYF. CDR3 nucleotides: TGTGCCAGTACCCCGTTGGAGTCTAGAGATACGCAGTATTTT. Using reference TRBV19 and TRBJ2-3 for the parts outside the CDR3, the full variable domain is DGGITQSPKYLFRKEGQNVTLSCEQNLNHDAMYWYRQDPGQGLRLIYYSQIVNDFQKGDIAEGYSVSREKKESFPLTVTSAQKNPTAFYLCASTPLESRDTQYFGPGTRLTVL.

V is TRBV6-6 and J is TRBJ1-5, with D uncertain. V was cut by 10 bases and J by 2 bases, with 9 bases left in between. The germline V gene encodes CDR1 MNHNY and CDR2 SVGAGI (reference sequence). The CDR3 length is 12 residues. DNA for the CDR3: TGTGCCACGCTCGGGGGCAATCAGCCCCAGCATTTT. This sequence encodes CATLGGNQPQHF.

The chain uses TRBV3-1 (or the pseudogene TRBV3-2) and TRBJ2-7; D is possibly TRBD1 (6 bases). CDR3 length: 13 amino acids. The germline V and J ends were trimmed by 2 bases and 4 bases, with 9 bases remaining between them. Germline V lookup: CDR1 LGHDT, CDR2 YNNKEL (reference sequence). CDR3 DNA: TGTGCCAGCAGCCAAATGACAGGTTACGAGCAGTACTTC. Amino acids: CASSQMTGYEQYF.

The DNA of the CDR3 is TGTGCCAGCAGGGGGGGTCTGAGCTCTGGAAACACCATATATTTT. It codes for CASRGGLSSGNTIYF. The chain carries TRBV6-5 and TRBJ1-3, with a weak D call TRBD1 (5 bases). This CDR3 is built from 15 residues. Germline CDR1 and CDR2: MNHEY and SVGAGI. V was clipped by 6 bases and J by 0 bases, with 12 bases between them.

V and J are TRBV5-6 and TRBJ1-1; 7 bases agree with TRBD1. There are 16 residues in the CDR3. The germline V gene has CDR1 SGHDT and CDR2 YYEEEE. The V and J ends lost 0 bases and 4 bases, in that order; junction bases with no gene match: 9. CDR3 residues: CASSLVGRGLGTEAFF. The CDR3 DNA is TGTGCCAGCAGCTTGGTGGGAAGGGGGCTGGGCACTGAAGCTTTCTTT. Complete variable domain (other parts from reference TRBV5-6 and TRBJ1-1): DAGVTQSPTHLIKTRGQQVTLRCSPKSGHDTVSWYQQALGQGPQFIFQYYEEEERQRGNFPDRFSGHQFPNYSSELNVNALLLGDSALYLCASSLVGRGLGTEAFFGQGTRLTVV.

This clone was counted a single time. The chain links TRBV18 to TRBJ2-5; D perhaps matches TRBD2 (6 bases). CDR1 KGHSH and CDR2 LQKENI come from the germline V gene. The CDR3 spans 14 residues. V dropped 6 bases and J dropped 1 base, with 12 bases sitting between them. CDR3 residues: CASSAGLSQETQYF. CDR3 in DNA: TGTGCCAGCTCCGCGGGGCTTAGCCAAGAGACCCAGTACTTC.

This clone showed up just once. This rearrangement joins TRBV9 to TRBJ1-2; 8 bases agree with TRBD1. Germline assignment: CDR1 SGDLS and CDR2 YYNGEE. V shed 3 bases, J shed 4 bases, and the junction held 8 bases outside the gene matches. The CDR3 is 15 residues long. DNA for the CDR3: TGTGCCAGCAGCGCCGACACCGGGACAGGCTATGGCTACACCTTC. Its protein product is CASSADTGTGYGYTF.

The rearrangement uses TRBV28 and TRBJ1-1; D is unresolved. The CDR3 covers 13 residues. Germline CDR1 and CDR2: MDHEN and SYDVKM. Trimming took off 3 bases at V and 1 base at J, with 6 bases between the two ends. This chain's CDR3 is CASSFAENTEAFF. CDR3 coding DNA: TGTGCCAGCAGTTTTGCAGAGAACACTGAAGCTTTCTTT.

CDR3 in amino acids: CASTSGGSQETQYF. The CDR3 coding sequence is TGCGCCAGCACTTCAGGGGGCTCCCAAGAGACCCAGTACTTC. V usage is TRBV5-1 and J usage is TRBJ2-5; 8 nucleotides match TRBD1. The CDR3 has 14 amino acids. Germline CDR1 SGHRS, CDR2 YFSETQ. J lost 1 base, V lost 6 bases, and 5 bases had no gene match.

J is TRBJ1-6 and V is TRBV28; a possible D gene is TRBD1 (5 bases). Germline lookup yields CDR1 MDHEN and CDR2 SYDVKM. V was pared by 7 bases and J by 7 bases, with 8 bases between. There are 12 residues in the CDR3. The CDR3 nucleotides are TGTGCCAGCATGGGGGGGAATTCACCCCTCCACTTT. Protein product: CASMGGNSPLHF.

This CDR3 reads CASSFGGRDSNQPQHF. CDR3 nucleotides: TGTGCCAGCAGCTTTGGAGGTAGGGATAGCAATCAGCCCCAGCATTTT. V gene TRBV7-8 combines with J gene TRBJ1-5; D is unresolved. Germline CDR1 and CDR2: SGHVS and FQNEAQ. The CDR3 covers 16 residues. Trimming shortened V by 3 bases and J by 0 bases, and 12 bases separated the two germline ends.

V and J are TRBV10-1 and TRBJ1-1, with 7 positions matching TRBD1. The CDR3 is 13 amino acids. Trimming at V came to 5 bases and at J to 7 bases, leaving 7 bases not matched to a gene. The germline V gene encodes CDR1 WNHNN and CDR2 SYGVQD (reference sequence). The CDR3 spells CASSYDRAGEAFF. The CDR3 region has the DNA TGCGCCAGCAGTTATGACAGGGCCGGTGAAGCTTTCTTT.

The sample holds one count of this clone. The V call is TRBV19, the J call TRBJ1-2; 7 bases are shared with TRBD1. Trimming took 5 bases from V and 7 from J; bases not matched to a gene: 7. CDR3 length equals 13 residues. Germline V gene lookup returns CDR1 LNHDA and CDR2 SQIVND (reference sequence). The CDR3 spells CASSHRTGAGYTF. The DNA for the CDR3 is TGTGCCAGTAGTCATCGGACAGGAGCTGGCTACACCTTC.